The next 11 T cell receptor beta chains were all read from a single sample in a study of OX40 agonist ivuxolimab in advanced cancers. Profiling relied on immunoSEQ multiplex PCR, and the TCRdb table lists in-frame clones only, not all of them. This table has 55,000 to 65,000 clones, roughly 84% appearing once. The sample consisted of CD4+ or CD8+ T cells sorted from blood, taken in a trial of the OX40 agonist ivuxolimab. These TCRs come from an adult with an advanced solid tumor such as melanoma, head and neck, liver or kidney cancer.

This chain joins TRBV28 and TRBJ2-1; 11 nucleotides match TRBD2. The CDR3 is 10 amino acids. Germline V gene sequence: CDR1 MDHEN, CDR2 SYDVKM. In nucleotides, the CDR3 is TGTGCTAGCGGGAGGGCTGAGCAGTTCTTC. Its protein is CASGRAEQFF. Using reference TRBV28 and TRBJ2-1 for the parts outside the CDR3, the full variable domain is DVKVTQSSRYLVKRTGEKVFLECVQDMDHENMFWYRQDPGLGLRLIYFSYDVKMKEKGDIPEGYSVSREKKERFSLILESASTNQTSMYLCASGRAEQFFGPGTRLTVL.

This clone was recorded once. The chain is built from TRBV11-3 and TRBJ2-1; 13 bases agree with TRBD2. Germline-derived CDR1 and CDR2 are SGHNT and YENEEA. V was pared by 4 bases and J by 13 bases, with 4 bases of the junction left unmatched. The length of the CDR3 is 13 residues. CDR3: CASSSGLAGHQFF. CDR3 bases: TGTGCCAGCAGCTCGGGACTAGCGGGGCACCAGTTCTTC.

This clone came up once. The chain couples TRBV19 to TRBJ2-5; D might be TRBD2 (5 bases). Trimming took 3 bases from V and 5 from J, leaving 13 bases between them. The CDR3 loop spans 14 amino acids. Germline CDR1 LNHDA, CDR2 SQIVND (reference sequence). Written as DNA, the CDR3 is TGTGCCAGTAGTATTGTGGTAGCGAGTGAGACCCAGTACTTC. Its translation is CASSIVVASETQYF.

The chain couples TRBV28 to TRBJ2-7; 9 nucleotides line up with TRBD2. The germline V gene encodes CDR1 MDHEN and CDR2 SYDVKM. The CDR3 is 14 residues long. V was clipped by 4 bases and J by 5 bases; unmatched bases: 6. In DNA, the CDR3 is TGTGCCAGCAGTTACCCTAGCGGGACAAACGAGCAGTACTTC. As protein: CASSYPSGTNEQYF.

J is TRBJ2-4 and V is TRBV19; either TRBD1 or TRBD2 may supply D (6 bases each). Germline V gene sequence: CDR1 LNHDA, CDR2 SQIVND (reference sequence). The CDR3 runs 15 residues. Trimming pared 7 bases from V and 8 bases from J, leaving 21 bases between. The CDR3, as DNA: TGTGCCAGTAAGAAATGGGGGGCCGAAGAATACATTCAGTACTTC. It is translated as CASKKWGAEEYIQYF.

The rearrangement links TRBV7-2 to TRBJ2-7; 11 nucleotides match TRBD2. CDR1 SGHTA and CDR2 FQGNSA come from the germline V gene. Trimming at V came to 3 bases and at J to 2 bases, leaving 0 bases not matched to a gene. The CDR3 consists of 14 residues. The CDR3 loop is CASSLTSGTYEQYF. CDR3 coding DNA: TGTGCCAGCAGCTTGACTAGCGGGACCTACGAGCAGTACTTC.

This clone occurred a few times. This chain uses TRBV10-1 with TRBJ1-1; D unresolved. The germline CDR1 and CDR2 sequences are WNHNN and SYGVQD (reference sequence). V was shortened by 5 bases and J by 0 bases, with 7 bases between the two germline ends. The CDR3 is made up of 13 amino acids. The CDR3 loop reads CASSPGLNTEAFF. The CDR3 nucleotides are TGCGCCAGCAGTCCCGGACTGAACACTGAAGCTTTCTTT.

This clone was observed a handful of times. This chain uses TRBV7-2 with TRBJ1-2; a weak D match, TRBD1 (5 bases). The germline V and J ends were trimmed by 1 base and 8 bases, with 11 bases remaining between them. Germline V gene sequence: CDR1 SGHTA, CDR2 FQGNSA. The CDR3 spans 13 residues. The CDR3 DNA follows: TGTGCCAGCAGCTTAGTGTTCCAGGGAGGCTACACCTTC. It yields the protein CASSLVFQGGYTF.

The chain recombines TRBV18 with TRBJ2-2; 9 positions agree with TRBD2. V shed 2 bases, J shed 5 bases, and the junction held 6 bases outside the gene matches. Germline CDR1 KGHSH, CDR2 LQKENI. CDR3 size: 16 residues. The CDR3 protein is CASSPDSGRETGELFF. CDR3 DNA: TGTGCCAGCTCACCAGATAGCGGGAGAGAGACCGGGGAGCTGTTTTTT.

This rearrangement joins TRBV7-9 to TRBJ2-5; the D gene is possibly TRBD2 (6 bases). Judging by the DNA end, TRBJ2-7 fits better; the J call may be wrong. The CDR3 length is 14 residues. Germline V lookup: CDR1 SEHNR, CDR2 FQNEAQ (reference sequence). CDR3 sequence (DNA): TGTGCCAGCAGCTCCCGGGACTCAACCTACGAGCAGTACTTC. As protein: CASSSRDSTYEQYF.

V is TRBV5-4 and J is TRBJ1-1; TRBD1 agrees at 7 bases. The CDR3 is 16 amino acids. Germline-derived CDR1 and CDR2 are SGHNT and YYREEE (reference sequence). After removal of 3 bases from V and 0 bases from J, the junction contained 8 bases not matched to a gene. The CDR3 spells CASSSLAGGMNTEAFF. The CDR3 DNA is TGTGCCAGCAGCTCCTTGGCAGGGGGGATGAACACTGAAGCTTTCTTT.